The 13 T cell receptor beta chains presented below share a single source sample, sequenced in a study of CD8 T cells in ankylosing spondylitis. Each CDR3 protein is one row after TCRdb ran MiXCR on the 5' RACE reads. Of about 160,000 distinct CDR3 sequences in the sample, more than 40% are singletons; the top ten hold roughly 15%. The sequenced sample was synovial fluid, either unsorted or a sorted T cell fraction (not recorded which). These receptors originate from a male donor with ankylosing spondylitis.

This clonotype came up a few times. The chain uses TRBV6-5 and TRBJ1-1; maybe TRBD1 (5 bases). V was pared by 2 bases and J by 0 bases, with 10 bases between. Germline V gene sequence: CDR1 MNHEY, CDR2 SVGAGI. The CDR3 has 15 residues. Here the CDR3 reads CASSYRGPMNTEAFF. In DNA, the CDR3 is TGTGCCAGCAGTTACCGGGGACCGATGAACACTGAAGCTTTCTTT.

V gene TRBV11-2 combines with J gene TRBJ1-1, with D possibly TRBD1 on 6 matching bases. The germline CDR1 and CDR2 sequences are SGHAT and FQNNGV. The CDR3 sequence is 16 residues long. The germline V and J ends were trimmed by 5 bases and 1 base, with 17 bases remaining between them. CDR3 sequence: CASSPPRGARNTEAFF. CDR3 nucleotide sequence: TGTGCCAGCAGCCCCCCCCGGGGGGCGAGGAACACTGAAGCTTTCTTT.

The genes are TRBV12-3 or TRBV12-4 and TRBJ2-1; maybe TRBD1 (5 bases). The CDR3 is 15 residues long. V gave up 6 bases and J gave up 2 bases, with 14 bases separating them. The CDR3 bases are TGTGCCAGCAGACCCCTATACAGGCCCTACAATGAGCAGTTCTTC. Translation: CASRPLYRPYNEQFF.

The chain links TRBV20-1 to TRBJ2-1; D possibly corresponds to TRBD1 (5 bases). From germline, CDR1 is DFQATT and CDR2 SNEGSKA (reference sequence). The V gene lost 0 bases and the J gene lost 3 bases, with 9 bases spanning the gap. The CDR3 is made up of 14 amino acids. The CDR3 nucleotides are TGCAGTGCTAGAGATTTGGGGCACTACAATGAGCAGTTCTTC. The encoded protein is CSARDLGHYNEQFF.

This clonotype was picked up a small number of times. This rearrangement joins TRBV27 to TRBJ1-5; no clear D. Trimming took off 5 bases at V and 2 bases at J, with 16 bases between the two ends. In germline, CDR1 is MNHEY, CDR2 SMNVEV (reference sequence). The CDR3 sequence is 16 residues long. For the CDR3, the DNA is TGTGCCAGCAGTCGCAGAGGGAAATTCGGCAATCAGCCCCAGCATTTT. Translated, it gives CASSRRGKFGNQPQHF.

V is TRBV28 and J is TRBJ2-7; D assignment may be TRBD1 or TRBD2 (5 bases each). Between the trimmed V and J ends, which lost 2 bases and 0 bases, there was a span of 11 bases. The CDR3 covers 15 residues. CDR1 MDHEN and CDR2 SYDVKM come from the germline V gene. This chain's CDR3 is CASSLGGLLSYEQYF. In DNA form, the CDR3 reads TGTGCCAGCAGTTTAGGGGGTTTGCTCTCCTACGAGCAGTACTTC.

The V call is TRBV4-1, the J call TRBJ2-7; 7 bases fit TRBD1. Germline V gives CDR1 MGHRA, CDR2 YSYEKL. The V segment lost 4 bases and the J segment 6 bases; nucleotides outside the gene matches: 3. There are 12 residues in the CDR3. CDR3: CASSPDRVEQYF. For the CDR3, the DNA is TGCGCCAGCAGCCCCGACAGGGTCGAGCAGTACTTC.

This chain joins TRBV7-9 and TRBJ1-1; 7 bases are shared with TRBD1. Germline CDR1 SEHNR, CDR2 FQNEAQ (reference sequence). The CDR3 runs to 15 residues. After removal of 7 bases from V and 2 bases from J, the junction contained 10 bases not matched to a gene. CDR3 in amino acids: CASIPSGTANTEAFF. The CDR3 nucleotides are TGTGCCAGCATTCCTTCCGGGACAGCAAACACTGAAGCTTTCTTT.

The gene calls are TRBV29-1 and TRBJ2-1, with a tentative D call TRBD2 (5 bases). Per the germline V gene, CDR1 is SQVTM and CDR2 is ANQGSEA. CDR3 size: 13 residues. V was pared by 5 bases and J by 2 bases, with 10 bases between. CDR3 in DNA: TGCAGCGTTCCCGGGGAAGCCTACAATGAGCAGTTCTTC. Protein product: CSVPGEAYNEQFF.

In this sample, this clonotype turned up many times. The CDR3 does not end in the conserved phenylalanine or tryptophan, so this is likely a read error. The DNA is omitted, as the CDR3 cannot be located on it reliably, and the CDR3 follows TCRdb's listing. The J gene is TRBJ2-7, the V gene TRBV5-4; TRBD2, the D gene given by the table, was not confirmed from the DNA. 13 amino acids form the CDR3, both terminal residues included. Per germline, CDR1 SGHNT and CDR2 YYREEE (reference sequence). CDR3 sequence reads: CASSMGTEGRPTL.

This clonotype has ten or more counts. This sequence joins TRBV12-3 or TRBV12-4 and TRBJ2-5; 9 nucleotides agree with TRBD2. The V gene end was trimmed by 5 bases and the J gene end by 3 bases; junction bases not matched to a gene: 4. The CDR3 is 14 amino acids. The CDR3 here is CASSRRLAEETQYF. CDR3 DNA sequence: TGTGCCAGCAGTCGCCGACTAGCGGAAGAGACCCAGTACTTC.

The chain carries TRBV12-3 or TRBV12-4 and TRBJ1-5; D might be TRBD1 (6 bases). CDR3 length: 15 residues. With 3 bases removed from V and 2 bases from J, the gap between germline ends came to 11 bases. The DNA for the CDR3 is TGTGCCAGCAGTTTCGGGGGCTTCGGCAATCAGCCCCAGCATTTT. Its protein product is CASSFGGFGNQPQHF.

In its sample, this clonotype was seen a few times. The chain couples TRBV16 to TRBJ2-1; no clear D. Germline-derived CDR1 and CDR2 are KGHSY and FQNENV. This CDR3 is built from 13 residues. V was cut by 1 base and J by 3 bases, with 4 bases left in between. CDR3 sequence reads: CASSQWDYNEQFF. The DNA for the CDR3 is TGTGCCAGCAGCCAATGGGACTACAATGAGCAGTTCTTC.